The 10 T cell receptor beta chains in this list originate from one sample, sequenced in a study of blood T cell repertoires in COVID-19. Assay used: immunoSEQ multiplex PCR; TCRdb lists only in-frame clones, some missing. The sample consists of roughly 100,000 clones, 75% to 90% of them appearing once. The specimen was peripheral blood. The receptors were gathered from a human donor in a cohort sampled during active COVID-19.

This clone appeared a few times. This chain links TRBV6-6 with TRBJ1-2; TRBD1 matches 8 bases. The CDR3 extends over 13 amino acids. With 5 bases clipped from V and 9 bases from J, the junction kept 8 bases outside the gene matches. Germline CDR1 is MNHNY and CDR2 is SVGAGI (reference sequence). The CDR3 loop is CASSAGQGGRYTF. CDR3 DNA sequence: TGTGCCAGCAGTGCCGGACAGGGTGGTCGCTACACCTTC.

The chain uses TRBV27 and TRBJ2-2; D is unclear. The CDR3 consists of 14 residues. In germline, CDR1 is MNHEY, CDR2 SMNVEV (reference sequence). Trimming removed 3 bases from V and 0 bases from J, with 5 bases in between. The CDR3 DNA is TGTGCCAGCAGTTTCACAGCGAACACCGGGGAGCTGTTTTTT. Its protein product is CASSFTANTGELFF.

The gene calls are TRBV5-1 and TRBJ1-2, with TRBD1 matching over 9 bases. Germline assignment: CDR1 SGHRS and CDR2 YFSETQ. The CDR3 spans 17 residues. J was trimmed by 1 base and V by 0 bases; bases with no gene match: 7. As DNA, the CDR3 is TGCGCCAGCAGCTTGGGGGGACAGGGAAAGGATAACTATGGCTACACCTTC. Amino acid sequence: CASSLGGQGKDNYGYTF. Using reference TRBV5-1 and TRBJ1-2 for the parts outside the CDR3, the full variable domain is KAGVTQTPRYLIKTRGQQVTLSCSPISGHRSVSWYQQTPGQGLQFLFEYFSETQRNKGNFPGRFSGRQFSNSRSEMNVSTLELGDSALYLCASSLGGQGKDNYGYTFGSGTRLTVV.

The J gene is TRBJ1-5, the V gene TRBV19; D gene unclear. Germline V gene data show CDR1 as LNHDA and CDR2 as SQIVND (reference sequence). The CDR3 is 13 amino acids. V was cut by 3 bases and J by 6 bases, with 9 bases left in between. CDR3 amino acids: CASSISISQPQHF. The CDR3 DNA reads as TGTGCCAGTAGTATTTCGATCAGTCAGCCCCAGCATTTT.

This clone was seen a handful of times. The chain carries TRBV27 and TRBJ2-7, with TRBD2 matching 12 bases. The CDR3 has 16 amino acids. Germline trimming cut 5 bases from V and 2 bases from J; bases unmatched to any gene: 7. The germline V gene encodes CDR1 MNHEY and CDR2 SMNVEV (reference sequence). CDR3 sequence (DNA): TGTGCCAGCAGTCTCCAACTAGCGGGGGGTCCCTACGAGCAGTACTTC. Translation gives CASSLQLAGGPYEQYF.

The chain recombines TRBV7-9 with TRBJ2-4; 7 bases are shared with TRBD2. This CDR3 is 15 amino acids long. The V and J ends lost 4 bases and 10 bases, in that order; junction bases with no gene match: 13. CDR1 and CDR2 from the germline V gene are SEHNR and FQNEAQ (reference sequence). The CDR3 loop is CASSSPGTNKGIQYF. In nucleotides, the CDR3 is TGTGCCAGCAGCTCCCCGGGGACTAATAAAGGGATTCAGTACTTC. The full variable domain, completed using reference TRBV7-9 and TRBJ2-4, is DTGVSQNPRHKITKRGQNVTFRCDPISEHNRLYWYRQTLGQGPEFLTYFQNEAQLEKSRLLSDRFSAERPKGSFSTLEIQRTEQGDSAMYLCASSSPGTNKGIQYFGAGTRLSVL.

This chain connects TRBV27 to TRBJ2-4, with TRBD2 matching over 7 bases. Unmatched junction bases numbered 11, after V lost 4 bases and J lost 2 bases. The germline V gene encodes CDR1 MNHEY and CDR2 SMNVEV (reference sequence). There are 17 residues in the CDR3. Here the CDR3 DNA reads TGTGCCAGCAGTTCGGTCGGCGGGGGAATTTCCAAAAACATTCAGTACTTC. It specifies CASSSVGGGISKNIQYF.

The rearrangement links TRBV6-5 to TRBJ1-6; tentatively, D is TRBD1 (5 bases). Germline V gives CDR1 MNHEY, CDR2 SVGAGI. Trimming removed 7 bases from V and 3 bases from J, with 10 bases in between. CDR3 size: 14 residues. CDR3 in amino acids: CASTDRLYNSPLHF. CDR3 DNA: TGTGCCAGCACCGACAGACTCTATAATTCACCCCTCCACTTT.

The V and J genes are TRBV5-8 and TRBJ2-3, with 8 nucleotides matching TRBD1. Unmatched junction bases numbered 12, after V lost 4 bases and J lost 14 bases. Per the germline V gene, CDR1 is SGHTS and CDR2 is YDEGEE. The CDR3 length is 13 residues. The CDR3 spells CASSHSGTGGLYF. The CDR3 DNA follows: TGTGCCAGCAGCCATTCCGGGACAGGAGGTCTGTATTTT. Full variable domain (missing parts from reference TRBV5-8 and TRBJ2-3): EAGVTQSPTHLIKTRGQQATLRCSPISGHTSVYWYQQALGLGLQFLLWYDEGEERNRGNFPPRFSGRQFPNYSSELNVNALELEDSALYLCASSHSGTGGLYFGPGTRLTVL.

The V and J genes are TRBV28 and TRBJ2-7; D not resolved. This CDR3 has 10 residues. Germline lookup yields CDR1 MDHEN and CDR2 SYDVKM. The V gene lost 4 bases and the J gene lost 6 bases, with 4 bases spanning the gap. The CDR3 DNA is TGTGCCAGCAGTTCGCGCGAGCAGTACTTC. Protein: CASSSREQYF.